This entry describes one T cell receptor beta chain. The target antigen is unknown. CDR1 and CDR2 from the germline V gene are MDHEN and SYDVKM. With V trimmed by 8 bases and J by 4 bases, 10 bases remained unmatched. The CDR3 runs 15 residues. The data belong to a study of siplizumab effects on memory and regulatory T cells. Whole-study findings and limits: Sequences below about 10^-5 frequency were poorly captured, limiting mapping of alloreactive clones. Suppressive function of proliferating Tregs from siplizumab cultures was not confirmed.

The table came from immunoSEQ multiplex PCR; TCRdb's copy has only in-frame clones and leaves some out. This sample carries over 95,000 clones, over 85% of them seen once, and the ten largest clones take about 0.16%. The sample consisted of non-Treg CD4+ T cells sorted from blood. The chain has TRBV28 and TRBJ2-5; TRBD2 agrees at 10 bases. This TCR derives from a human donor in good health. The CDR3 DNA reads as TGTGCCAGCTCGAGCGGGGGGGCCTCTGGAGAGACCCAGTACTTC. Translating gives CASSSGGASGETQYF. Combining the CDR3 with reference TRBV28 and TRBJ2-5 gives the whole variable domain DVKVTQSSRYLVKRTGEKVFLECVQDMDHENMFWYRQDPGLGLRLIYFSYDVKMKEKGDIPEGYSVSREKKERFSLILESASTNQTSMYLCASSSGGASGETQYFGPGTRLLVL.